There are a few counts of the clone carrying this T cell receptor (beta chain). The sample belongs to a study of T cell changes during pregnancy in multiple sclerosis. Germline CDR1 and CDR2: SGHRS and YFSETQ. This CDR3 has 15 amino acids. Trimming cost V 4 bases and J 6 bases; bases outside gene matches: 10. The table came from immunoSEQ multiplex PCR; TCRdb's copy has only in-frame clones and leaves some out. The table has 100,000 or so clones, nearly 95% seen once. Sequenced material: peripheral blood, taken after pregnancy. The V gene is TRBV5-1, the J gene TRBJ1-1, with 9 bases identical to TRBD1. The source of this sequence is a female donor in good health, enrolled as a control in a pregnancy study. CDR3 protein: CASSTRQGGNSEAFF. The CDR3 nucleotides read TGCGCCAGCAGCACCCGACAGGGGGGAAATTCTGAAGCTTTCTTT.